The 15 T cell receptor beta chains presented below share a single source sample, sequenced in a study of blood T cell repertoires in COVID-19. Here immunoSEQ multiplex PCR was the method, and the copy in TCRdb shows in-frame clones only, minus some. The table has roughly 190,000 clones, approximately 90% seen once. Sequencing was performed on PBMCs or T cells enriched from blood (not recorded which). Every receptor here comes from a woman in her 30s who had recovered from COVID-19.

This clone has a handful of counts. The chain is built from TRBV4-3 and TRBJ2-1; tentative D call: TRBD1 (6 bases). Germline V lookup: CDR1 LGHNA, CDR2 YSLEER. This CDR3 spans 14 amino acids. V gave up 2 bases and J gave up 10 bases, with 15 bases separating them. The CDR3 protein is CASSQRTDGQEQFF. The CDR3 nucleotides are TGCGCCAGCAGCCAAAGGACAGACGGTCAAGAGCAGTTCTTC.

Only one count was recorded for this clone. This sequence joins TRBV6-1 and TRBJ2-7; D might be TRBD1 (5 bases). V lost 3 bases and J 5 bases, leaving 8 bases between the germline ends. Germline CDR1 is MNHNS and CDR2 is SASEGT. The CDR3 contains 12 residues. DNA of the CDR3: TGTGCCAGCAGTGACAGGGTCGACGAGCAGTACTTC. Encoded protein: CASSDRVDEQYF.

The V gene is TRBV7-9, the J gene TRBJ2-5; maybe TRBD1 (6 bases). Germline CDR1 is SEHNR and CDR2 is FQNEAQ (reference sequence). This CDR3 spans 15 amino acids. V lost 0 bases and J 3 bases, leaving 11 bases between the germline ends. Here the CDR3 reads CASSLAHGQKETQYF. CDR3 DNA sequence: TGTGCCAGCAGCTTAGCACATGGACAGAAAGAGACCCAGTACTTC.

CDR3 in amino acids: CASSQYLRGGAETQYF. DNA for the CDR3: TGCGCCAGCAGCCAGTATTTACGAGGGGGCGCAGAGACCCAGTACTTC. The chain joins TRBV4-3 to TRBJ2-5; 7 bases are shared with TRBD1. CDR1 and CDR2 from the germline V gene are LGHNA and YSLEER. V lost 3 bases, J lost 4 bases, and 11 bases stayed unmatched. CDR3 length: 16 amino acids.

The V gene is TRBV5-6, the J gene TRBJ2-1; no reliable D call. CDR1 is SGHDT and CDR2 is YYEEEE in the germline V gene. The CDR3 is 15 residues long. V was clipped by 2 bases and J by 5 bases, with 14 bases between them. The CDR3 region is CASSFVPPMDNEQFF. The CDR3 DNA follows: TGTGCCAGCAGCTTTGTCCCGCCTATGGACAATGAGCAGTTCTTC.

V is TRBV25-1 and J is TRBJ1-5; D may be TRBD1 (5 bases). The germline V gene encodes CDR1 MGHDK and CDR2 SYGVNS. The CDR3 loop spans 16 amino acids. Trimming removed 2 bases from V and 0 bases from J, with 11 bases in between. Written as DNA, the CDR3 is TGTGCCAGCAGTGAAGGGCAGGGTTTTAGCAATCAGCCCCAGCATTTT. Its translation: CASSEGQGFSNQPQHF.

This rearrangement joins TRBV6-5 to TRBJ2-2; 10 nucleotides match TRBD2. V shed 6 bases and J 4 bases; nucleotides not matched to a gene: 5. Germline V lookup: CDR1 MNHEY, CDR2 SVGAGI. The CDR3 runs to 15 residues. The CDR3 DNA is TGTGCCAGCAGGAGCGGGGGGGCAAGCACCGGGGAGCTGTTTTTT. Protein product: CASRSGGASTGELFF.

The chain is built from TRBV11-2 and TRBJ1-2, with a tentative D call TRBD1 (6 bases). Trimming stripped 3 bases from V and 5 bases from J, with 16 bases between. Germline V lookup: CDR1 SGHAT, CDR2 FQNNGV. The CDR3 spans 15 residues. This chain's CDR3 is CASSLGHGQPYGYTF. The CDR3 DNA reads as TGTGCCAGCAGCTTGGGTCACGGACAGCCTTATGGCTACACCTTC.

This clone was counted between two and nine times. The V gene is TRBV12-5, the J gene TRBJ2-1; D might be TRBD2 (5 bases). Germline CDR1 LGHNT, CDR2 FRNRAP. The V and J ends lost 6 bases and 1 base respectively, with 16 bases between them. The CDR3 runs 16 residues. The CDR3 sequence is CASGVALSVSYNEQFF. Here the CDR3 DNA reads TGTGCTAGTGGAGTAGCGCTTTCGGTGTCCTACAATGAGCAGTTCTTC.

V usage is TRBV9 and J usage is TRBJ1-4; tentative D call: TRBD1 (5 bases). The V gene lost 4 bases and the J gene lost 1 base, with 11 bases spanning the gap. The CDR3 contains 15 residues. Germline V lookup: CDR1 SGDLS, CDR2 YYNGEE. The CDR3 region is CASSFSQGTNEKLFF. The CDR3 coding sequence is TGTGCCAGCAGCTTTAGTCAGGGAACTAATGAAAAACTGTTTTTT.

The chain carries TRBV7-3 and TRBJ2-2; D perhaps matches TRBD2 (5 bases). CDR1 and CDR2 from the germline V gene are SGHTA and FQGTGA. The CDR3 runs 12 residues. The V end lost 5 bases, the J end lost 8 bases, and 9 bases lay between the germline ends. The CDR3 reads CASSPGRGELFF. The CDR3, as DNA: TGTGCCAGCAGCCCGGGAAGGGGGGAGCTGTTTTTT.

This chain links TRBV7-7 with TRBJ2-5; possibly TRBD2 for D (6 bases). The CDR3 has 13 residues. CDR1 and CDR2 (germline): SSHAT, FNYEAQ (reference sequence). Trimming shortened V by 1 base and J by 7 bases, and 10 bases separated the two germline ends. The CDR3 region has the DNA TGTGCCAGCAGCTTAGGAGACGGGGGGACCCAGTACTTC. It translates to CASSLGDGGTQYF.

The rearrangement joins TRBV6-5 to TRBJ1-1; D may be TRBD1 (6 bases). Germline V gene data show CDR1 as MNHEY and CDR2 as SVGAGI. The CDR3 spans 16 residues. Between the trimmed V and J ends, which lost 2 bases and 1 base, there was a span of 14 bases. CDR3 amino acids: CASSYLPGARNTEAFF. CDR3 coding DNA: TGTGCCAGCAGTTACCTTCCAGGGGCTCGGAACACTGAAGCTTTCTTT.

The chain employs TRBV6-5 and TRBJ1-5; 7 bases map to TRBD1. Germline-derived CDR1 and CDR2 are MNHEY and SVGAGI. V trimming: 2 bases; J trimming: 6 bases; junction bases outside the gene matches: 1. CDR3 length: 13 amino acids. CDR3 residues: CASSYEGAQPQHF. CDR3 bases: TGTGCCAGCAGTTACGAGGGGGCTCAGCCCCAGCATTTT.

This chain links TRBV18 with TRBJ1-5; D gene unclear. Germline loops: CDR1 KGHSH, CDR2 LQKENI. V lost 3 bases and J lost 1, with 7 bases in between. CDR3 length: 14 residues. As DNA, the CDR3 is TGTGCCAGCTCACCGGCGGAGAGCAATCAGCCCCAGCATTTT. This codes for CASSPAESNQPQHF.